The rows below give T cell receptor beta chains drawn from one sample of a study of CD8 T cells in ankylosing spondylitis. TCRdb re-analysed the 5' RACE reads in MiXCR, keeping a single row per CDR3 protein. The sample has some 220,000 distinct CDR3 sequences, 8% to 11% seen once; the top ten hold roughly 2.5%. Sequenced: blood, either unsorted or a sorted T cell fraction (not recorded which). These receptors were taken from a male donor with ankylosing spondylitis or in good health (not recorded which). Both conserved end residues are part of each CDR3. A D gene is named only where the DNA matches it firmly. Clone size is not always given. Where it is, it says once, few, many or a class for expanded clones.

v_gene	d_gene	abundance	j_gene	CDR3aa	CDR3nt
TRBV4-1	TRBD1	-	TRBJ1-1	CASSGPGTGLAINTEAFF	TGCGCCAGCAGCGGCCCCGGGACAGGGCTCGCTATTAACACTGAAGCTTTCTTT
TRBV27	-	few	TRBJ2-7	CASSSQGGPNDEQYF	TGTGCCAGCAGTTCTCAGGGGGGACCGAACGACGAGCAGTACTTC
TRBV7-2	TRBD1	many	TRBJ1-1	CASSPRRAGQTEAFF	TGTGCCAGCAGCCCACGCCGCGCGGGACAGACTGAAGCTTTCTTT
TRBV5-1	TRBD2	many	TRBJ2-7	CASSLNLLAGGYEQYF	TGCGCCAGCAGCCTCAATCTACTAGCGGGAGGCTACGAGCAGTACTTC
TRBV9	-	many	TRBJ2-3	CASSLMPGRGKTDTQYF	TGTGCCAGCAGCCTTATGCCTGGCAGGGGAAAAACAGATACGCAGTATTTT
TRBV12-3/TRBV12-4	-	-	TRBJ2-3	CASSLLLGRDRPTDTQYF	TGTGCCAGCAGTTTACTCCTCGGGCGAGACAGGCCCACAGATACGCAGTATTTT
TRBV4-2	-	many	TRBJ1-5	CASSQDVLGQPQHF	TGTGCCAGCAGCCAAGATGTGTTGGGACAGCCCCAGCATTTT
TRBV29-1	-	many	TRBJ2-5	CSVDPRGETQYF	TGCAGCGTTGACCCGAGAGGGGAGACCCAGTACTTC
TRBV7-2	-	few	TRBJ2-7	CASSLEGYVYEQYF	TGTGCCAGCAGCTTAGAGGGATATGTCTACGAGCAGTACTTC
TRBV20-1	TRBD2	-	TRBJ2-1	CSARDPGLAGDEQFF	TGCAGTGCTAGAGACCCAGGACTAGCGGGAGATGAGCAGTTCTTC
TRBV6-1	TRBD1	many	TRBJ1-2	CATRQGYYGYTF	TGTGCCACGCGACAGGGATACTATGGCTACACCTTC
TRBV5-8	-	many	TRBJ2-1	CASSLEVRGPQFF	TGTGCCAGCAGCTTGGAGGTCCGGGGGCCGCAGTTCTTC
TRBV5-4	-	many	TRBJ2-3	CASSLDRTTDTQYF	TGTGCCAGCAGCTTGGACCGAACCACAGATACGCAGTATTTT
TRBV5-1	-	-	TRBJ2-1	CASSPGSRRGRWNEQFF	TGCGCCAGCAGCCCTGGAAGTAGGCGGGGCCGTTGGAATGAGCAGTTCTTC
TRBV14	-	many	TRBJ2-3	CASSQVRVFSTDTQYF	TGTGCCAGCAGCCAGGTTCGGGTCTTTAGCACAGATACGCAGTATTTT
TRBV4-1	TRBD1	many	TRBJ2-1	CASSQPRQGSSYNEQFF	TGCGCCAGCAGCCAACCTAGACAGGGGAGCTCCTACAATGAGCAGTTCTTC
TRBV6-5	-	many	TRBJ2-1	CASRLTDRNSNEQFF	TGTGCCAGCAGATTAACTGATAGAAATAGCAATGAGCAGTTCTTC
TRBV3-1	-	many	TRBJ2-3	CASSQVPFGGSDTQYF	TGTGCCAGCAGCCAAGTCCCCTTCGGCGGATCAGATACGCAGTATTTT
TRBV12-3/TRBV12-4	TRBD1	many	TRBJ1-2	CASSPPGQGIYGYTF	TGTGCCAGCAGTCCCCCGGGACAGGGGATCTATGGCTACACCTTC
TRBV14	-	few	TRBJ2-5	CASSQGWRGGETQYF	TGTGCCAGCAGCCAAGGATGGCGGGGTGGAGAGACCCAGTACTTC
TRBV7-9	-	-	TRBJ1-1	CASSLGRGKNTEAFF	TGTGCCAGCAGCTTAGGGAGGGGCAAGAACACTGAAGCTTTCTTT
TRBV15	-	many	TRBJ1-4	CATSSVQGGEKLFF	TGTGCCACCAGCAGCGTGCAGGGTGGCGAAAAACTGTTTTTT
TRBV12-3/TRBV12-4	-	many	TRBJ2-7	CASSPGTGYSYEQYF	TGTGCCAGCAGTCCAGGGACTGGATACTCCTACGAGCAGTACTTC
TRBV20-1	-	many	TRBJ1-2	CSARGGQGGYTF	TGCAGTGCTAGGGGAGGGCAAGGCGGCTACACCTTC
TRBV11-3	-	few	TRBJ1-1	CASSLDGQLNTEAFF	TGTGCCAGCAGCTTAGATGGGCAGTTGAACACTGAAGCTTTCTTT
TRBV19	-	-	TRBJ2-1	CASSISLGQNNEQFF	TGTGCCAGTAGTATAAGTCTAGGACAGAACAATGAGCAGTTCTTC
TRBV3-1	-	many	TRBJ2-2	CASSPLPKGGELFF	TGTGCCAGCAGTCCACTTCCGAAAGGCGGGGAGCTGTTTTTT
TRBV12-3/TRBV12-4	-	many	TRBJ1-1	CASLGGNTEAFF	TGTGCCAGCTTGGGGGGGAACACTGAAGCTTTCTTT
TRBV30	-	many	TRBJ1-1	CAWRGRGFEAFF	TGTGCCTGGAGGGGCAGGGGCTTTGAAGCTTTCTTT
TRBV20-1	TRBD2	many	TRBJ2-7	CSARDLGTSGRNEQYF	TGCAGTGCTAGAGACTTGGGGACTAGCGGGAGAAACGAGCAGTACTTC
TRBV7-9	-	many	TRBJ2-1	CASSISSGPSSYNEQFF	TGTGCCAGCAGCATATCCAGCGGGCCCAGCTCCTACAATGAGCAGTTCTTC
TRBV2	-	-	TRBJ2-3	CASSAREFEGTQYF	TGTGCCAGCAGCGCCCGGGAATTTGAGGGTACGCAGTATTTT
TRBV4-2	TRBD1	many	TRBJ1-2	CASSLQGGAYGYTF	TGTGCCAGCAGCCTCCAGGGGGGGGCTTATGGCTACACCTTC
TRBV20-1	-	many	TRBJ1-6	CSAPYRANSPLHF	TGCAGTGCGCCGTACAGGGCCAATTCACCCCTCCACTTT
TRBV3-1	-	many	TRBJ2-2	CASSQGVDGELFF	TGTGCCAGCAGCCAAGGGGTCGACGGGGAGCTGTTTTTT
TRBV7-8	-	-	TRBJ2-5	CASSWGGETQYF	TGTGCCAGCAGCTGGGGTGGCGAGACCCAGTACTTC
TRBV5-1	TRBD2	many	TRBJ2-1	CASSLEAGGYLGEQFF	TGCGCCAGCAGCTTGGAAGCGGGAGGGTACTTGGGTGAGCAGTTCTTC
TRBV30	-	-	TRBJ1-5	CAWSGGLVTTSNQPQHF	TGTGCCTGGAGTGGGGGCCTGGTAACCACTAGCAATCAGCCCCAGCATTTT
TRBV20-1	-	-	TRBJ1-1	CSARRDAMNTEAFF	TGCAGTGCAAGGCGAGATGCAATGAACACTGAAGCTTTCTTT
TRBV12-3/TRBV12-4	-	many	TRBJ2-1	CASSLSSPGDEQFF	TGTGCCAGCAGTTTGTCTTCTCCTGGCGATGAGCAGTTCTTC
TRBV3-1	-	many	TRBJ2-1	CASSLGAGGDEQFF	TGTGCCAGCAGCCTAGGGGCGGGCGGAGATGAGCAGTTCTTC
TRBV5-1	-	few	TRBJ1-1	CASSLHSTGGDEAFF	TGCGCCAGCAGCTTACATTCGACGGGAGGGGATGAAGCTTTCTTT
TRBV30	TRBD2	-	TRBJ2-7	CAWSQTSGAYEQYF	TGTGCCTGGAGTCAAACTAGCGGGGCCTACGAGCAGTACTTC
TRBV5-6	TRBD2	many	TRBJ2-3	CASSFLAESTDTQYF	TGTGCCAGCAGCTTCCTAGCGGAGTCCACAGATACGCAGTATTTT
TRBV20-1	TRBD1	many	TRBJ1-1	CSAKARGLGTEAFF	TGCAGTGCCAAGGCAAGGGGGCTGGGCACTGAAGCTTTCTTT
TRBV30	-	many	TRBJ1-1	CAWTERGRAFF	TGTGCCTGGACTGAGCGGGGGCGGGCTTTCTTT
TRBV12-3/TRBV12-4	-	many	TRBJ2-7	CASSFGQPHYEQYF	TGTGCCAGCAGTTTCGGACAGCCACACTACGAGCAGTACTTC
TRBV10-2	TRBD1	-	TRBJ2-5	CASSESTGVRETQYF	TGCGCCAGCAGTGAATCGACAGGGGTTCGCGAGACCCAGTACTTC
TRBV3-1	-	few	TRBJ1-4	CASSQEEKLFF	TGTGCCAGCAGCCAAGAGGAGAAACTGTTTTTT
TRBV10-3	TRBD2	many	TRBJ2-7	CAISRGLAENYEQYF	TGTGCCATCAGCCGGGGACTAGCGGAAAACTACGAGCAGTACTTC
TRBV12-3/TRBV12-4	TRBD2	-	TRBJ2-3	CASSFRTSGSTDTQYF	TGTGCCAGCAGTTTCCGGACTAGCGGAAGCACAGATACGCAGTATTTT
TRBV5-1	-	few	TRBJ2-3	CASSGGVTDTQYF	TGCGCCAGCAGCGGCGGTGTCACAGATACGCAGTATTTT
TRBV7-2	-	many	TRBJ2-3	CASSLGRPRTDTQYF	TGTGCCAGCAGCCTGGGGCGGCCTCGCACAGATACGCAGTATTTT
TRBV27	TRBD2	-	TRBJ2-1	CAGSRPPSGLTNEQFF	TGTGCCGGCAGTCGACCTCCTAGCGGACTAACCAATGAGCAGTTCTTC